The source of this T cell receptor (beta chain) is a study of long-term antiretroviral therapy in people with HIV. Study observations and caveats: All time points showed a repertoire dominated by clones expanded before ART. Even long-term ART left TRB diversity below transplant donor controls, despite gains. Blood in the study was drawn between about 2004 and 2017, possibly under older ART regimens, which may be less effective than current ones.

For this clone: What it binds is unknown.

Clinicians in the United States treated all participants with HIV. The immunoSEQ assay was v3.0, run at survey level. This table comes from immunoSEQ multiplex PCR, and its TCRdb copy is limited to in-frame clones, with some not included. The table has 20,000 to 25,000 clones, over 90% seen once. Germline V gives CDR1 SGDLS, CDR2 YYNGEE. The CDR3 runs 14 residues. The V and J ends lost 3 bases and 6 bases respectively, with 14 bases between them. The V gene is TRBV9, the J gene TRBJ2-3; TRBD1 might be the D (6 bases). The sample in question was unsorted PBMCs, obtained 4.4 years after starting antiretroviral therapy. The source of this sequence is a woman between 45 and 60 years old with HIV. The CDR3 sequence: CASSAQQGHDTQYF. CDR3 in DNA: TGTGCCAGCAGCGCCCAACAGGGACACGATACGCAGTATTTT.